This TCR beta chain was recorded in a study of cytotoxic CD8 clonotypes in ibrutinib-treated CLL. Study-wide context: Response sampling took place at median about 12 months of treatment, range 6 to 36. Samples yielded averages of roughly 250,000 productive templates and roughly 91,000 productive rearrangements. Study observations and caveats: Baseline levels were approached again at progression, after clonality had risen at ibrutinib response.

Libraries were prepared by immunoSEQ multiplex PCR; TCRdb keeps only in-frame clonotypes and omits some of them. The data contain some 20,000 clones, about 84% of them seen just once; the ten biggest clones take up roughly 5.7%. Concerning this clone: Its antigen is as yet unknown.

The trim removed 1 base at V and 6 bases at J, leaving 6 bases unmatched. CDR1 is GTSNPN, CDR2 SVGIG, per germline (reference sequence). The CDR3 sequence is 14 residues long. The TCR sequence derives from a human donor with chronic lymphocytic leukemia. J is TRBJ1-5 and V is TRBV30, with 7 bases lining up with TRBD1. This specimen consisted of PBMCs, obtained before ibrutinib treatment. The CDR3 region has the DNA TGTGCCTGGAGTGGACAGGGAGTTTCTCAGCCCCAGCATTTT. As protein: CAWSGQGVSQPQHF. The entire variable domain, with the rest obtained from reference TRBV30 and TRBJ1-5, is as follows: SQTIHQWPATLVQPVGSPLSLECTVEGTSNPNLYWYRQAAGRGLQLLFYSVGIGQISSEVPQNLSASRPQDRQFILSSKKLLLSDSGFYLCAWSGQGVSQPQHFGDGTRLSIL.